The present entry profiles one T cell receptor (beta chain) with its context. Its cognate antigen is unknown. This CDR3 is 14 amino acids long. Germline lookup yields CDR1 SGHTA and CDR2 FQGNSA. J was trimmed by 4 bases and V by 5 bases; bases with no gene match: 5. Time point in this sample: blood 2 weeks post-SBRT. Treatment defined: 15 Gy SBRT to primary tumor, nephrectomy 4 weeks later. The patient's renal cell carcinoma had clear cell pathology. The sample originates from a study of radiation and T cells in renal cell carcinoma. The wider study: Nephrectomy followed 15 Gy stereotactic body radiation by 4 weeks.

Study-wide results and caveats: Pretreatment tumor biopsies were lacking, so baseline clonotypes are unknown. From baseline, blood top tumor clonotypes peaked at 2 weeks post-radiation.

The table came from immunoSEQ multiplex PCR; TCRdb's copy has only in-frame clones and leaves some out. This table has tens of thousands of clones, around 85% appearing once. This sequence was found in a woman between 50 and 59 years old with renal cell carcinoma. Source: blood, taken from a patient whose treatment included radiotherapy and nephrectomy. The chain recombines TRBV7-2 with TRBJ1-5; 7 positions match TRBD1. CDR3 in amino acids: CASSPRRGNQPQHF. The CDR3 DNA is TGTGCCAGCAGCCCCCGCAGGGGGAATCAGCCCCAGCATTTT.